Listed below are T cell receptor beta chains from one sample, sequenced in a study of sequential checkpoint blockade in melanoma. The table came from immunoSEQ multiplex PCR; TCRdb's copy has only in-frame clones and leaves some out. Among around 40,000 clones, roughly 85% were seen once, and the ten largest hold around 12%. The sample was CD8+ T cells sorted from blood (inferred from file names), taken from a patient given nivolumab and ipilimumab in sequence. These receptors all stem from a human donor with melanoma. CDR3s include the opening cysteine and the closing phenylalanine or tryptophan. The D gene is left open where the match is weak. Rows may omit the clone size; those that give it use once, few, many or a size class.

V	D	J	size	CDR3	DNA
TRBV7-9	-	TRBJ1-4	-	CASSSGDDSNEKLFF	TGTGCCAGCAGCTCAGGGGACGACTCAAATGAAAAACTGTTTTTT
TRBV9	TRBD1	TRBJ2-5	-	CASSVATGQGWETQYF	TGTGCCAGCAGCGTAGCTACAGGACAGGGTTGGGAGACCCAGTACTTC
TRBV7-2	-	TRBJ1-6	-	CASSLDRSSDSPLHF	TGTGCCAGCAGCCTCGACAGGTCGTCGGATTCACCCCTCCACTTT
TRBV4-2	-	TRBJ2-7	-	CASSLVGQVHEQYF	TGTGCCAGCAGCTTGGTGGGGCAGGTCCACGAGCAGTACTTC
TRBV19	-	TRBJ1-3	-	CASSIADITGNTIYF	TGTGCCAGTAGTATAGCCGACATCACTGGAAACACCATATATTTT
TRBV9	-	TRBJ2-5	-	CASSVGGGNQETQYF	TGTGCCAGCAGCGTAGGCGGAGGAAATCAAGAGACCCAGTACTTC
TRBV6-5	-	TRBJ1-2	-	CASSSSPVGGVGYTF	TGTGCCAGCAGTTCATCGCCGGTGGGAGGGGTTGGCTACACCTTC
TRBV7-9	-	TRBJ1-2	-	CASSLGGGGGYGYTF	TGTGCCAGCAGCTTAGGTGGGGGCGGCGGCTATGGCTACACCTTC
TRBV27	-	TRBJ2-1	-	CASSFSGTVYNEQFF	TGTGCCAGCAGTTTTTCTGGGACTGTCTACAATGAGCAGTTCTTC
TRBV19	TRBD1	TRBJ1-1	-	CASSIDRTGRTEAFF	TGTGCCAGTAGTATAGATAGGACAGGGAGGACTGAAGCTTTCTTT
TRBV10-2	TRBD1	TRBJ2-3	-	CASENPGQIRTDTQYF	TGCGCCAGCGAAAATCCGGGACAGATACGCACAGATACGCAGTATTTT
TRBV9	-	TRBJ2-5	-	CASSAETGVQETQYF	TGTGCCAGCAGCGCAGAGACGGGGGTACAAGAGACCCAGTACTTC
TRBV5-4	-	TRBJ2-1	-	CASSLAWTGGDEQFF	TGTGCCAGCAGCTTGGCCTGGACTGGGGGCGATGAGCAGTTCTTC
TRBV4-1	-	TRBJ1-4	-	CASSQDKGAGEKLFF	TGCGCCAGCAGCCAAGATAAAGGGGCCGGCGAAAAACTGTTTTTT
TRBV19	-	TRBJ2-1	-	CASSIISSYNEQFF	TGTGCCAGTAGTATTATTAGCTCCTACAATGAGCAGTTCTTC
TRBV14	TRBD1	TRBJ1-2	few	CASRGQGYGYTF	TGTGCCAGCAGAGGACAGGGCTATGGCTACACCTTC
TRBV27	-	TRBJ2-3	-	CASSPAQAVSDTQYF	TGTGCCAGCAGTCCTGCCCAGGCCGTGTCAGATACGCAGTATTTT
TRBV9	TRBD2	TRBJ2-2	once	CASSGGPSSGSTTGELFF	TGTGCCAGCAGCGGAGGGCCTTCTAGCGGAAGTACTACCGGGGAGCTGTTTTTT
TRBV14	TRBD2	TRBJ2-2	-	CASSPIAGGTGGELFF	TGTGCCAGCAGCCCAATAGCGGGAGGGACAGGCGGGGAGCTGTTTTTT
TRBV4-3	-	TRBJ2-6	-	CASSQAGSGANVLTF	TGCGCCAGCAGCCAAGCGGGCTCTGGGGCCAACGTCCTGACTTTC
TRBV5-6	-	TRBJ1-1	-	CASSPPQGKWTEAFF	TGTGCCAGCAGCCCCCCTCAGGGGAAATGGACTGAAGCTTTCTTT
TRBV15	-	TRBJ2-1	few	CATRPGGEWEQFF	TGTGCCACCAGACCGGGCGGGGAATGGGAGCAGTTCTTC
TRBV18	-	TRBJ2-5	-	CASSQQVIETQYF	TGTGCCAGCTCACAACAGGTTATAGAGACCCAGTACTTC
TRBV28	-	TRBJ1-5	medium-sized	CASSLGKYGGNQPQHF	TGTGCCAGCAGTTTGGGAAAATACGGGGGCAATCAGCCCCAGCATTTT
TRBV4-3	-	TRBJ2-3	-	CASSPQGRAKDTQYF	TGCGCCAGCAGCCCCCAGGGGAGGGCCAAAGATACGCAGTATTTT
TRBV7-9	-	TRBJ2-1	-	CASSLLAGYNEQFF	TGTGCCAGCAGCTTATTGGCAGGCTACAATGAGCAGTTCTTC
TRBV10-3	TRBD1	TRBJ1-2	-	CAIGGQGNGYTF	TGTGCCATCGGCGGACAGGGAAATGGCTACACCTTC
TRBV2	-	TRBJ1-3	-	CASRMGARSSGNTIYF	TGTGCCAGCAGGATGGGGGCGAGAAGCTCTGGAAACACCATATATTTT
TRBV7-9	-	TRBJ2-3	-	CASSLGLAIRTDTQYF	TGTGCCAGCAGCTTAGGTCTAGCGATCCGGACAGATACGCAGTATTTT
TRBV7-9	-	TRBJ1-1	-	CASNLGVLGAMNTEAFF	TGTGCCAGCAACTTGGGGGTCTTGGGGGCTATGAACACTGAAGCTTTCTTT
TRBV30	-	TRBJ2-2	-	CAWSYTNTGELFF	TGTGCCTGGAGTTATACGAACACCGGGGAGCTGTTTTTT
TRBV6-1	TRBD1	TRBJ2-2	-	CASSPGTGFSGELFF	TGTGCCAGCAGTCCCGGGACAGGGTTTAGTGGGGAGCTGTTTTTT
TRBV5-8	TRBD1	TRBJ1-5	-	CASSFSGGRQPQHF	TGTGCCAGCAGCTTCTCAGGGGGTCGTCAGCCCCAGCATTTT
TRBV4-3	TRBD1	TRBJ2-1	-	CASSQDEGAYEQFF	TGCGCCAGCAGCCAAGATGAGGGGGCCTATGAGCAGTTCTTC
TRBV10-3	TRBD2	TRBJ2-5	-	CAISGAWLAGVDFETQYF	TGTGCCATCAGTGGGGCGTGGCTAGCGGGAGTCGACTTTGAGACCCAGTACTTC
TRBV5-1	TRBD1	TRBJ2-7	-	CASSLKQGTYEQYF	TGCGCCAGCAGCTTGAAACAGGGGACCTACGAGCAGTACTTC
TRBV4-2	-	TRBJ1-5	-	CASSQEFINQPQHF	TGTGCCAGCAGCCAAGAATTCATCAATCAGCCCCAGCATTTT
TRBV19	-	TRBJ1-2	-	CASSSRVRYNYGYTF	TGTGCCAGTAGTTCCCGGGTACGCTATAACTATGGCTACACCTTC
TRBV6-5	TRBD1	TRBJ1-6	-	CGSGDREYSPLHF	TGTGGTAGCGGGGACAGGGAATATTCACCCCTCCACTTT
TRBV7-6	-	TRBJ1-1	-	CASTPGSRATEAFF	TGTGCCAGCACCCCCGGGTCGAGGGCCACTGAAGCTTTCTTT
TRBV25-1	TRBD1	TRBJ2-7	-	CASSESGRGTTYEQYF	TGTGCCAGCAGTGAATCCGGCAGGGGGACCACCTACGAGCAGTACTTC
TRBV9	-	TRBJ2-2	few	CASSVRRENLVGELFF	TGTGCCAGCAGCGTAAGGAGGGAGAATCTTGTCGGGGAGCTGTTTTTT
TRBV7-9	-	TRBJ2-7	-	CASSPAGEQYF	TGTGCCAGCAGCCCTGCCGGCGAGCAGTACTTC
TRBV19	-	TRBJ2-5	-	CASTNLGQETQYF	TGTGCCAGTACCAACCTCGGGCAAGAGACCCAGTACTTC
TRBV6-1	TRBD2	TRBJ2-1	-	CASSGLGTSVYNEQFF	TGTGCCAGCAGTGGGCTGGGGACTAGCGTTTACAATGAGCAGTTCTTC
TRBV7-6	-	TRBJ2-1	-	CASSLAFGNEQFF	TGTGCCAGCAGCTTAGCTTTCGGGAATGAGCAGTTCTTC
TRBV5-1	TRBD2	TRBJ2-3	-	CASSPGTSITDTQYF	TGCGCCAGCAGCCCCGGGACTAGTATCACAGATACGCAGTATTTT
TRBV9	-	TRBJ2-1	few	CASSGHSRLSSYNEQFF	TGTGCCAGCAGCGGTCACAGTCGCCTTAGCTCCTACAATGAGCAGTTCTTC
TRBV27	TRBD1	TRBJ2-5	-	CASSLQGAETQYF	TGTGCCAGCAGTTTACAGGGGGCAGAGACCCAGTACTTC
TRBV6-6	-	TRBJ2-7	-	CASSYPGQSSYEQYF	TGTGCCAGCAGTTACCCGGGACAAAGCTCCTACGAGCAGTACTTC
TRBV27	-	TRBJ2-1	-	CASSLSGGLAYNEQFF	TGTGCCAGCAGTTTATCGGGCGGGTTAGCCTACAATGAGCAGTTCTTC
TRBV6-5	TRBD2	TRBJ2-5	few	CASSRTSGETQYF	TGTGCCAGCAGTCGGACTAGTGGGGAGACCCAGTACTTC
TRBV5-1	-	TRBJ2-7	-	CASSLFSAYEQYF	TGCGCCAGCAGCTTGTTTAGCGCCTACGAGCAGTACTTC
TRBV19	-	TRBJ1-5	-	CASRRQAETARVSNQPQHF	TGTGCCAGTAGGAGACAGGCCGAGACCGCAAGAGTTAGTAATCAGCCCCAGCATTTT
TRBV7-3	TRBD1	TRBJ1-1	few	CASSLWTGAEAFF	TGTGCCAGCAGCCTGTGGACAGGTGCTGAAGCTTTCTTT
TRBV28	TRBD1	TRBJ2-7	-	CASSFLGQGKEQYF	TGTGCCAGCAGTTTCCTGGGACAGGGGAAGGAGCAGTACTTC
TRBV9	TRBD1	TRBJ2-7	-	CASSVGQGAFYEQYF	TGTGCCAGCAGCGTAGGACAGGGGGCTTTCTACGAGCAGTACTTC
TRBV7-9	-	TRBJ2-7	-	CASSLLLSYEQYF	TGTGCCAGCAGCTTACTCCTCTCCTACGAGCAGTACTTC
TRBV14	TRBD2	TRBJ2-1	-	CASSPRPGLAGWQFF	TGTGCCAGCAGCCCACGGCCGGGACTAGCGGGTTGGCAGTTCTTC
TRBV13	-	TRBJ2-5	-	CASSLGGTGEETQYF	TGTGCCAGCAGCTTAGGGGGGACGGGAGAAGAGACCCAGTACTTC